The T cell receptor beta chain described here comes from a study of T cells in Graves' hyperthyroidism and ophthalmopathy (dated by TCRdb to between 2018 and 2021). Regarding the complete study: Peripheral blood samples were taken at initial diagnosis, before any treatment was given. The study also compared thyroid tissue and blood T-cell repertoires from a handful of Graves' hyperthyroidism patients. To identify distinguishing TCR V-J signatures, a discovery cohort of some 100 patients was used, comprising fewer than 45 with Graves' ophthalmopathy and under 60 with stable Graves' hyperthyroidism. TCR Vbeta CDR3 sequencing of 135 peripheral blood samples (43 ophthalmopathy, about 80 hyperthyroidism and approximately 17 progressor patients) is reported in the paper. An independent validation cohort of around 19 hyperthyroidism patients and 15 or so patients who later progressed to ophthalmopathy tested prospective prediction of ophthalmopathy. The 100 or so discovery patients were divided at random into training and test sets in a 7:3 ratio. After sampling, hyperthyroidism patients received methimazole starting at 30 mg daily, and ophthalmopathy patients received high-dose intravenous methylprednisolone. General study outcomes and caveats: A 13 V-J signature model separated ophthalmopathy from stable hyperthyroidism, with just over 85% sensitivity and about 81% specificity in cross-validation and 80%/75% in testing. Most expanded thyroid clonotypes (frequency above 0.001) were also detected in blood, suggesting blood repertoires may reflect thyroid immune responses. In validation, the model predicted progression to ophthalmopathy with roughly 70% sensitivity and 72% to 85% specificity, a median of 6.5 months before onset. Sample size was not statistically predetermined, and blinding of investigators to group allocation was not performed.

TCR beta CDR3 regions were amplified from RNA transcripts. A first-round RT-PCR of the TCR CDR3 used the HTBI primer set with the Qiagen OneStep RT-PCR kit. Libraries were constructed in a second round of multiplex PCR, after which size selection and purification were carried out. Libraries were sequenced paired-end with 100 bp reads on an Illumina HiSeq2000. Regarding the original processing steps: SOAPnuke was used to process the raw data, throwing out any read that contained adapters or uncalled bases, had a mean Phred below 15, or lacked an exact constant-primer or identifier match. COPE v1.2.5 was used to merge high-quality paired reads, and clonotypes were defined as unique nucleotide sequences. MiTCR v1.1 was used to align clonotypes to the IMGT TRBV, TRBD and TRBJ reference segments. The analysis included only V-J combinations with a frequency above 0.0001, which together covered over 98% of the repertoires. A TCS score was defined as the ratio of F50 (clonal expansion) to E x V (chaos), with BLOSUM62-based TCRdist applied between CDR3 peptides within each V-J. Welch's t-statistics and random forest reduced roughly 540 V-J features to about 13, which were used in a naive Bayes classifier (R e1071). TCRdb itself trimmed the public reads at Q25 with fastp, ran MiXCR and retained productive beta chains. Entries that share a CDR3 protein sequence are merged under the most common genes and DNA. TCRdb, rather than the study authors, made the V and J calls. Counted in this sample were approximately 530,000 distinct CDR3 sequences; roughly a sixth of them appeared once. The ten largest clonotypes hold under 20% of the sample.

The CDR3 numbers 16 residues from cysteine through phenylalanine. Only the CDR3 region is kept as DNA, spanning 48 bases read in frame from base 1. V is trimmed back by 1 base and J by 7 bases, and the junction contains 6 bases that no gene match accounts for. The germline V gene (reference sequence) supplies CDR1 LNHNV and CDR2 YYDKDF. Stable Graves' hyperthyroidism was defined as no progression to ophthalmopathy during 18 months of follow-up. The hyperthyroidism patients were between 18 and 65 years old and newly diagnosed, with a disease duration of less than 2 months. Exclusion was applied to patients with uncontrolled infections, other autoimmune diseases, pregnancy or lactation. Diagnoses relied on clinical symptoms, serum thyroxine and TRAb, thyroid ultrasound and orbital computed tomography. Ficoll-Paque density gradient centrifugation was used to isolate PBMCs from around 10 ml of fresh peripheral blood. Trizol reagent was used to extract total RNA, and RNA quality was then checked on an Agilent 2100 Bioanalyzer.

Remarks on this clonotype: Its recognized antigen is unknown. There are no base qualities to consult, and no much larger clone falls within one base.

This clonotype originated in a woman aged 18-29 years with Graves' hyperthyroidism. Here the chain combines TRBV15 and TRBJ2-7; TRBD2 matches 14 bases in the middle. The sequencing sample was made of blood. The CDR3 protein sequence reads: CATSRGSTSGGGEQYF. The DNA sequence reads TGTGCCACCAGCAGAGGTTCGACTAGCGGGGGGGGAGAGCAGTACTTC.